The entry that follows covers one TCR beta chain sequence. Its antigen is currently unknown. The CDR3 spans 12 residues. Germline V CDR1 and CDR2: SQVTM, ANQGSEA. The data were taken from a study of CXCR3-negative and CXCR3-positive naive CD8 T cells. Study-level results: CXCR3-positive naive cells had more hydrophobic TRB CDR3s than CXCR3-negative naive cells.

With UMI labels, 5' RACE was used to prepare the TRB cDNA libraries. For each CDR3 protein, TCRdb gives one entry from its re-call of the 5' RACE reads, without DNA. This sample's table has roughly 120,000 distinct CDR3 sequences. This TCR came from a human donor in good health. Some clones in this sample may be carry-over from other donors' samples. The chain is built from TRBV29-1 and TRBJ1-1; TCRdb gives TRBD1 as the D gene, but with no DNA this cannot be confirmed. The source material was naive CXCR3+ CD8+ T cells from blood. The subset denotes: CD45RO-CCR7+CD27+CD95- naive CD8+ T cells expressing CXCR3 (TNR3+). This CDR3 reads CSAGQGPTEAFF.